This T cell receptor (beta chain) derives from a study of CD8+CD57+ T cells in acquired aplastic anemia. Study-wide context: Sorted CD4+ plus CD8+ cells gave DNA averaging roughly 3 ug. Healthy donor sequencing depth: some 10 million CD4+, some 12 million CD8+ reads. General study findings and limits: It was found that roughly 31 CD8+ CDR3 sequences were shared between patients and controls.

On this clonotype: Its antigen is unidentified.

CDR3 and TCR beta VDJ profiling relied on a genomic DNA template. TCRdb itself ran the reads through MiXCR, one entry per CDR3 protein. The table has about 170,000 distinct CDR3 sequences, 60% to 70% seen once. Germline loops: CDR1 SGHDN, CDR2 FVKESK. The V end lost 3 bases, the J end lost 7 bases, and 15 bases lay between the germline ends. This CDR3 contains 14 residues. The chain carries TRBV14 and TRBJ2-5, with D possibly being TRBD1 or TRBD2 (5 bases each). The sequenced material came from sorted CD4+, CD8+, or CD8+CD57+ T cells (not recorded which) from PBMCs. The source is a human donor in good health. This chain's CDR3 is CASSQGLTGGTQYF. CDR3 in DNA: TGTGCCAGCAGCCAGGGTCTCACAGGAGGGACCCAGTACTTC.